This T cell receptor beta chain emerged from a study of blood T cell repertoires in COVID-19. About the study: Sites across the United States, Italy and Spain contributed samples from acute and convalescent COVID-19. The analysed material was cDNA or gDNA that came from T cells, B-cell-depleted T cells, or PBMCs.

The germline gives CDR1 MDHEN, CDR2 SYDVKM. The CDR3 covers 16 residues. J gave up 2 bases and V 6 bases, and 13 bases lay outside the gene matches. Authors' analysis steps: Nucleated cell number was recorded as an estimate derived from reference gene primer amplification. Libraries were prepared by immunoSEQ multiplex PCR; TCRdb keeps only in-frame clonotypes and omits some of them. That table furnishes V, J and clone size, whereas the DNA furnished D and trimming. The sample includes 120,000 to 150,000 clones, about 90% of them seen just once. This chain uses TRBV28 with TRBJ2-7; 7 bases align to TRBD1. This sequence was found in a man between 60 and 75 years old with active or convalescent COVID-19. Sequenced sample: peripheral blood. CDR3 nucleotides: TGTGCCAGCAGCTGGGGGCCCGAGGGGGCGACCTACGAGCAGTACTTC. Its translation: CASSWGPEGATYEQYF.